The clone carrying this T cell receptor (beta chain) appeared a single time. Its matching antigen is unknown. TCRdb's copy holds only in-frame clones and misses some; the assay was immunoSEQ multiplex PCR. The repertoire holds about 33,000 clones, with 90% as singletons. This sample stems from a study of T cells in narcolepsy. In the study overall: Healthy controls were enrolled alongside patients with narcolepsy type 1 or type 2. Study results and caveats: Same-patient CSF and blood CD4+ T cell clonotypes included HCRT-specific and TRIB2-specific autoreactive ones.

Sequences were obtained from CD45RA- memory CD4+ T cells from PBMCs. This receptor was identified in a human donor with narcolepsy.

This CDR3 reads CAISAGTYEQYF. CDR3 sequence (DNA): TGTGCCATCAGTGCGGGGACCTACGAGCAGTACTTC. J is TRBJ2-7 and V is TRBV10-3; D may be TRBD2 (5 bases). The length of the CDR3 is 12 residues. Germline CDR1 ENHRY, CDR2 SYGVKD. V was trimmed by 4 bases and J by 2 bases, leaving 6 bases between them.